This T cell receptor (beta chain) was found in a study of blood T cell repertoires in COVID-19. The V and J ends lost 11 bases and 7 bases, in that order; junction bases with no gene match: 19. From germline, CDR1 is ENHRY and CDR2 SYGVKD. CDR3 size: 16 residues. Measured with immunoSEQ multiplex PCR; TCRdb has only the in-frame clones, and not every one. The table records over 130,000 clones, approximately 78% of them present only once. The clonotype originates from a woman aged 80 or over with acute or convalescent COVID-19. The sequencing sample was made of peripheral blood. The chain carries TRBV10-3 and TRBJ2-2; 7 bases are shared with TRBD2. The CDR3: CAASPAAGAVSGELFF. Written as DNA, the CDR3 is TGTGCCGCCTCCCCCGCTGCGGGAGCGGTAAGCGGGGAGCTGTTTTTT.